A selection of T cell receptor beta chains follows, all from one sample in a study of long-term antiretroviral therapy in people with HIV. The assay was immunoSEQ multiplex PCR, and TCRdb's table has in-frame clones only and misses some. Found here are approximately 12,000 clones, about 73% of them singletons; the top ten hold 10% to 15%. Sequences were derived from unsorted PBMCs, sampled 3.1 years before starting antiretroviral therapy. These receptors all stem from a man aged 35 to 55 with HIV. CDR3s include the opening cysteine and the closing phenylalanine or tryptophan. The D gene is left open where the match is weak. Part of the rows lack a size; the others show once, few, many or a class for expanded clones.

j_call clone_size v_call d_call cdr3_aa cdr3_nt
TRBJ1-2 - TRBV4-2 - CASSPRPASGQPAYGYTF TGTGCCAGCAGCCCACGACCGGCTTCGGGACAACCAGCTTATGGCTACACCTTC
TRBJ2-3 once TRBV18 - CASSPPGSKGGTDTQYF TGTGCCAGCTCACCACCCGGGTCCAAGGGGGGCACAGATACGCAGTATTTT
TRBJ2-2 few TRBV5-8 - CASSFGTGELFF TGTGCCAGCAGCTTCGGCACCGGGGAGCTGTTTTTT
TRBJ1-5 - TRBV6-5 TRBD1 CASRQGALQPQHF TGTGCCAGCAGACAGGGGGCCCTTCAGCCCCAGCATTTT
TRBJ2-3 - TRBV7-3 TRBD2 CASSLTPRLADSTDTQYF TGTGCCAGCAGCTTAACCCCCAGGCTAGCGGATAGCACAGATACGCAGTATTTT
TRBJ2-3 - TRBV7-2 - CASSLQGTTDTQYF TGTGCCAGCAGCTTACAAGGTACCACAGATACGCAGTATTTT
TRBJ1-5 - TRBV19 TRBD1 CASSIDRTGRPPQHF TGTGCCAGTAGTATAGACCGGACAGGCAGGCCGCCCCAGCATTTT
TRBJ2-7 - TRBV28 - CASSQLIHEQYF TGTGCCAGCAGTCAACTTATTCACGAGCAGTACTTC
TRBJ1-2 - TRBV7-9 - CASSLRDRGLGNYGYTF TGTGCCAGCAGCTTACGAGACAGAGGATTAGGGAACTATGGCTACACCTTC
TRBJ1-1 - TRBV5-4 - CASSLDRDTEAFF TGTGCCAGCAGCTTGGACAGGGACACTGAAGCTTTCTTT
TRBJ2-7 - TRBV6-6 TRBD1 CASSYSSEGQTWEQYF TGTGCCAGCAGTTATTCCTCCGAGGGACAGACCTGGGAGCAGTACTTC